This T cell receptor beta chain came from a study of blood T cell repertoires in COVID-19. Study as a whole: COVID-19 samples from acute and convalescent phases originated in the United States, Italy and Spain. Sources were T cells, B-cell-depleted T cells, or PBMCs; the material itself was cDNA or gDNA.

CDR3 size: 15 residues. V lost 2 bases to trimming and J lost 6 bases, with 16 bases between them. Germline loops: CDR1 SGHDT, CDR2 YYEEEE. In the original workflow: It was from reference gene primer amplification that nucleated cell counts were estimated. The protocol was immunoSEQ multiplex PCR, while the TCRdb copy is restricted to in-frame clones and leaves out a portion. That table gives V, J and clone size, and the DNA gave D and trimming. The data show 200,000 to 300,000 clones, approximately 84% seen once. The V gene is TRBV5-6, the J gene TRBJ2-3; TRBD1 might be the D (5 bases). The clonotype was recovered from a human donor in a cohort sampled during active COVID-19. Sequencing was carried out using peripheral blood. The CDR3 is CASSFASTAVDTQYF. The CDR3 DNA sequence: TGTGCCAGCAGCTTCGCTTCGACAGCCGTCGATACGCAGTATTTT.